This TCR beta chain stems from a study of CD8+ T cells in alopecia areata. Study details: Twice daily, treated patients received 5 to 10 mg of oral tofacitinib.

V was pared by 3 bases and J by 10 bases, with 0 bases of the junction left unmatched. The CDR3 covers 14 residues. CDR1 KGHSH and CDR2 LQKENI come from the germline V gene. Reverse transcribed after extraction, RNA yielded cDNA as the sequencing template. Data came from immunoSEQ multiplex PCR; TCRdb stores just in-frame clones and leaves some out. The sample has 95,000 to 120,000 clones, 56% seen once. The treatment was: oral pan-JAK inhibitor, 5-10 mg twice daily. Those with alopecia areata gave lesional scalp punch biopsies and peripheral blood. T lymphocytes (CD4+ and CD8+) were sorted from PBMCs.

J is TRBJ2-1 and V is TRBV18; 16 nucleotides match TRBD2. The sequences come from CD4+ T cells sorted from blood, collected at week 24, from a patient treated with tofacitinib. This clonotype was obtained from a human donor with alopecia areata. CDR3 DNA: TGTGCCAGCTCACCGGGACTAGCGGGAGGGGAGCAGTTCTTC. Translated: CASSPGLAGGEQFF.